One and the same sample provided the 31 T cell receptor beta chains below, sequenced in a study of blood T cells in healthy people across ages. PCR was performed a second time for about 7 to 11 cycles using a sample-barcoded 5' primer and a J-beta primer mix. A single record per CDR3 protein comes from TCRdb applying MiXCR to the 5' RACE reads. The data contain some 1.5 million distinct CDR3 sequences, approximately 30% of them singletons. Material for sequencing was blood. The receptors originated from a woman between 25 and 40 years old in good health.

As for this clonotype: One junction end disagrees with the germline gene, perhaps due to a read error. The chain links TRBV3-1 to TRBJ2-5; TRBD2 is a possible D gene (6 bases). CDR1 LGHDT and CDR2 YNNKEL come from the germline V gene (reference sequence). The CDR3 has 18 residues. The CDR3 DNA reads as TGTGCCAGCTGCCAAGAAGGGGAGGCCGGGGGATATGGGGAGACCCAGTACTTC. This gives the protein CASCQEGEAGGYGETQYF.

This clonotype has at least ten counts. The J gene is TRBJ2-5, the V gene TRBV6-5, with D perhaps assigned TRBD1 or TRBD2 (6 bases each). Germline assignment: CDR1 MNHEY and CDR2 SVGAGI. This CDR3 has 16 amino acids. Trimming took off 8 bases at V and 5 bases at J, with 24 bases between the two ends. The CDR3 here is CASAVKGGGFAETQYF. The DNA for the CDR3 is TGTGCCAGCGCGGTAAAGGGGGGAGGTTTCGCGGAGACCCAGTACTTC.

The CDR3: CSVHRGPLLSSYEQYF. The DNA of the CDR3 is TGCAGCGTCCACAGGGGGCCCCTTTTAAGCTCCTACGAGCAGTACTTC. V and J are TRBV29-1 and TRBJ2-7; TRBD1 agrees at 9 bases. The CDR3 consists of 16 residues. The germline gives CDR1 SQVTM, CDR2 ANQGSEA. The V segment lost 6 bases and the J segment 0 bases; nucleotides outside the gene matches: 12.

This clonotype was detected only a few times. The CDR3 DNA reads TGTGCCAGCAGCCACACAGGTCAGGATACGCAGTATTTT. Its protein is CASSHTGQDTQYF. The genes are TRBV3-1 and TRBJ2-3; D is perhaps TRBD1 (5 bases). V lost 3 bases and J lost 6, with 10 bases in between. Germline V lookup: CDR1 LGHDT, CDR2 YNNKEL (reference sequence). This CDR3 contains 13 residues.

Ten or more counts support this clonotype. J is TRBJ1-5 and V is TRBV7-6; D call uncertain. The germline V gene encodes CDR1 SGHVS and CDR2 FNYEAQ. This CDR3 is built from 12 residues. Trimming cost V 3 bases and J 6 bases, with 6 bases left between them. CDR3 nucleotide sequence: TGTGCCAGCAGCTTCCAAGGTCAGCCCCAGCATTTT. Translated, it gives CASSFQGQPQHF. Full variable domain (missing parts from reference TRBV7-6 and TRBJ1-5): GAGVSQSPRYKVTKRGQDVALRCDPISGHVSLYWYRQALGQGPEFLTYFNYEAQQDKSGLPNDRFSAERPEGSISTLTIQRTEQRDSAMYRCASSFQGQPQHFGDGTRLSIL.

The rearrangement links TRBV30 to TRBJ2-6; D uncertain. The CDR3 length is 15 residues. From germline, CDR1 is GTSNPN and CDR2 SVGIG (reference sequence). V lost 6 bases and J 0 bases, leaving 12 bases between the germline ends. CDR3 in DNA: TGTGCCTGTCCTCGGACGGGCTCTGGGGCCAACGTCCTGACTTTC. Translation gives CACPRTGSGANVLTF.

Notes on this clonotype: A much larger clone lies one base from this, so it may be a read error. V is TRBV7-2 and J is TRBJ2-4; 7 nucleotides line up with TRBD2. This CDR3 is 15 amino acids long. Germline V CDR1 and CDR2: SGHTA, FQGNSA. V shed 0 bases and J 13 bases; nucleotides not matched to a gene: 12. CDR3 region: CASSLARGTYNEQYF. CDR3 coding DNA: TGTGCCAGCAGCTTAGCGCGGGGGACCTACAATGAGCAGTACTTC.

The rearrangement joins TRBV3-1 to TRBJ2-1; no firm D call. Germline CDR1 reads LGHDT; CDR2 reads YNNKEL (reference sequence). Deletions cut 2 bases from V and 10 bases from J, with 6 bases between. The CDR3 extends over 11 amino acids. The CDR3 bases are TGTGCCAGCAGCCAAATCGGCGAGCAGTTCTTC. Translating gives CASSQIGEQFF.

This clonotype was seen a few times. This sequence joins TRBV28 and TRBJ2-5; 7 bases fit TRBD1. This CDR3 is built from 14 residues. The germline V gene encodes CDR1 MDHEN and CDR2 SYDVKM. The V segment lost 5 bases and the J segment 2 bases; nucleotides outside the gene matches: 5. Written as DNA, the CDR3 is TGTGCCAGCAGTCGAAGCAGGGGGCAAGAGACCCAGTACTTC. It is translated as CASSRSRGQETQYF.

The chain couples TRBV4-3 to TRBJ2-7, with TRBD1 matching 9 bases. V was clipped by 0 bases and J by 0 bases; unmatched bases: 6. Germline CDR1 is LGHNA and CDR2 is YSLEER. CDR3 length: 17 residues. CDR3: CASSQDVQTGGSYEQYF. CDR3 DNA: TGCGCCAGCAGCCAAGATGTCCAGACAGGGGGCTCCTACGAGCAGTACTTC.

This clonotype was detected a few times. This chain links TRBV4-3 with TRBJ2-7; tentative D call: TRBD1 (5 bases). CDR3 length equals 15 residues. Trimming took 0 bases from V and 1 from J, leaving 10 bases between them. CDR1 is LGHNA and CDR2 is YSLEER in the germline V gene. The CDR3: CASSQDRDPSYEQYF. The CDR3 DNA reads TGCGCCAGCAGCCAAGACAGGGATCCGTCCTACGAGCAGTACTTC.

In its sample, this clonotype was seen once. This chain joins TRBV28 and TRBJ1-1, with D possibly TRBD1 on 5 matching bases. CDR3 size: 14 residues. The germline V and J ends were trimmed by 4 bases and 7 bases, with 16 bases remaining between them. The V gene's germline CDR1 is MDHEN and CDR2 SYDVKM. The CDR3 protein is CASSSHVGAREAFF. The DNA of the CDR3 is TGTGCCAGCAGTTCTCACGTAGGGGCGCGTGAAGCTTTCTTT.

This clonotype was found a few times. The V call is TRBV20-1, the J call TRBJ1-1; D gene ambiguous. This CDR3 region has 12 residues. V lost 0 bases and J lost 11, with 13 bases in between. Germline-derived CDR1 and CDR2 are DFQATT and SNEGSKA (reference sequence). The CDR3 region is CSARDQSLEAFF. The CDR3 bases are TGCAGTGCTAGAGATCAAAGCCTTGAGGCTTTCTTT.

Many counts were recorded for this clonotype. The chain couples TRBV29-1 to TRBJ2-7, with 7 bases matching TRBD1. The CDR3 is made up of 16 amino acids. J gave up 5 bases and V 4 bases, and 17 bases lay outside the gene matches. Germline-derived CDR1 and CDR2 are SQVTM and ANQGSEA. Here the CDR3 reads CSVAGSLTETGNEQYF. CDR3 in DNA: TGCAGCGTTGCCGGTTCTTTAACCGAGACAGGGAACGAGCAGTACTTC.

This clonotype was seen repeatedly, ten times or more. The gene calls are TRBV10-3 and TRBJ2-5, with D possibly matching TRBD2 (5 bases). Germline CDR1 reads ENHRY; CDR2 reads SYGVKD. V lost 6 bases, J lost 4 bases, and 18 bases lay in between. The CDR3 consists of 15 residues. This chain's CDR3 is CAIRDGLDGSETQYF. CDR3 nucleotide sequence: TGTGCCATCAGAGACGGACTGGACGGGTCAGAGACCCAGTACTTC.

The gene calls are TRBV4-1 and TRBJ2-4; no clear D. The V end lost 1 base, the J end lost 0 bases, and 7 bases lay between the germline ends. CDR1 is MGHRA, CDR2 YSYEKL, per germline. This CDR3 has 15 amino acids. Here the CDR3 reads CASSQVALAKNIQYF. The DNA for the CDR3 is TGCGCCAGCAGCCAAGTAGCTCTAGCCAAAAACATTCAGTACTTC.

This clonotype has a handful of counts. CDR3 DNA sequence: TGCAGTGCACATGACTATACCAATGAGCAGTTCTTC. Its translation: CSAHDYTNEQFF. The J gene is TRBJ2-1, the V gene TRBV20-1, with D perhaps TRBD2 (5 bases). Germline values: CDR1 DFQATT, CDR2 SNEGSKA (reference sequence). The germline V and J ends were trimmed by 6 bases and 6 bases, with 12 bases remaining between them. The CDR3 sequence is 12 residues long.

This clonotype was observed a handful of times. The rearrangement joins TRBV7-9 to TRBJ2-5, with 7 bases lining up with TRBD1. The V and J ends lost 4 bases and 2 bases, in that order; junction bases with no gene match: 7. Looked up from germline, CDR1 is SEHNR and CDR2 is FQNEAQ (reference sequence). This CDR3 is built from 15 residues. CDR3 loop: CASSSADRVQETQYF. CDR3 nucleotide sequence: TGTGCCAGCAGCTCCGCCGACAGGGTTCAAGAGACCCAGTACTTC.

This chain uses TRBV9 with TRBJ2-3; perhaps TRBD2 as D (6 bases). Between the trimmed V and J ends, which lost 4 bases and 6 bases, there was a span of 18 bases. This CDR3 has 15 residues. Germline V gene data show CDR1 as SGDLS and CDR2 as YYNGEE. The CDR3 DNA reads TGTGCCAGCAGCCCCTGGGGGGAAGCAGGGGATACGCAGTATTTT. Protein sequence: CASSPWGEAGDTQYF.

The sample holds a few counts of this clonotype. The V call is TRBV4-2, the J call TRBJ1-4; TRBD1 might be the D (5 bases). Germline V gene sequence: CDR1 LGHNA, CDR2 YNFKEQ. The ends were cut back, 2 bases at V and 6 bases at J, with 10 bases in the middle. The CDR3 contains 14 residues. CDR3 coding DNA: TGTGCCAGCAGCCAACGGGGGAGTGATGAAAAACTGTTTTTT. It specifies CASSQRGSDEKLFF.

This chain links TRBV5-1 with TRBJ2-7; D is undetermined. The germline gives CDR1 SGHRS, CDR2 YFSETQ. V lost 0 bases and J 2 bases, leaving 12 bases between the germline ends. The CDR3 runs to 15 residues. CDR3 nucleotide sequence: TGCGCCAGCAGCTTGGCTGACGTCGGAACCTACGAGCAGTACTTC. Its translation is CASSLADVGTYEQYF. The variable domain in full, with the rest retrieved from reference TRBV5-1 and TRBJ2-7, is KAGVTQTPRYLIKTRGQQVTLSCSPISGHRSVSWYQQTPGQGLQFLFEYFSETQRNKGNFPGRFSGRQFSNSRSEMNVSTLELGDSALYLCASSLADVGTYEQYFGPGTRLTVT.

The rearrangement uses TRBV28 and TRBJ2-3; no firm D call. Germline V gene lookup returns CDR1 MDHEN and CDR2 SYDVKM. V was pared by 6 bases and J by 3 bases, with 16 bases between. The CDR3 loop spans 15 amino acids. In DNA, the CDR3 is TGTGCCAGCAGGCCCCAGTCGGGTTTGACAGATACGCAGTATTTT. As protein: CASRPQSGLTDTQYF.

Regarding this clonotype: A much larger clone sits a single nucleotide away, making a read error possible. The rearrangement joins TRBV28 to TRBJ2-7; 11 bases fit TRBD1. The CDR3 runs to 15 residues. Germline V gene sequence: CDR1 MDHEN, CDR2 SYDVKM. V was pared by 6 bases and J by 5 bases, with 9 bases of the junction left unmatched. The CDR3 DNA sequence: TGTGCCAGCAGCCTTCGGACAGGGGGCAGCGACGAGCAGTACTTC. As protein: CASSLRTGGSDEQYF.

This clonotype has just a few counts. The chain joins TRBV7-2 to TRBJ2-5, with D unclear. Germline V gene sequence: CDR1 SGHTA, CDR2 FQGNSA. With 1 base removed from V and 4 bases from J, the gap between germline ends came to 10 bases. This CDR3 is built from 14 residues. In nucleotides, the CDR3 is TGTGCCAGCAGCTTAGAAGATTATGGAGAGACCCAGTACTTC. Amino acid sequence: CASSLEDYGETQYF.

This clonotype was detected only a few times. The V gene is TRBV28, the J gene TRBJ2-7; unclear D gene. The germline CDR1 and CDR2 sequences are MDHEN and SYDVKM. The CDR3 loop spans 14 amino acids. The V and J ends lost 7 bases and 0 bases respectively, with 13 bases between them. The CDR3 DNA is TGTGCCAGCACTTCCCCATCGGGCTCCTACGAGCAGTACTTC. This encodes CASTSPSGSYEQYF.

The sample holds many counts of this clonotype. The chain has TRBV5-5 and TRBJ2-1; TRBD1 matches 9 bases. Germline V gives CDR1 SGHKS, CDR2 YYEKEE (reference sequence). The CDR3 is made up of 15 amino acids. V dropped 3 bases and J dropped 4; count of bases not matched to a gene: 5. In nucleotides, the CDR3 is TGTGCCAGCAGCTCCGGGACAGGGACATACAATGAGCAGTTCTTC. It yields the protein CASSSGTGTYNEQFF.

Points on this clonotype: This may be a read error: a much more frequent sequence differs by one nucleotide. The rearrangement joins TRBV27 to TRBJ2-7; D uncertain. Trimming cost V 5 bases and J 6 bases, with 14 bases left between them. Germline assignment: CDR1 MNHEY and CDR2 SMNVEV (reference sequence). The CDR3 has 13 amino acids. The CDR3: CASSARAVAEQYF. CDR3 DNA: TGTGCCAGCAGTGCAAGGGCGGTTGCCGAGCAGTACTTC.

The chain recombines TRBV4-3 with TRBJ2-1; 8 nucleotides match TRBD2. CDR3 size: 17 residues. The germline V gene has CDR1 LGHNA and CDR2 YSLEER. V lost 4 bases to trimming and J lost 5 bases; unmatched junction nucleotides: 13. The CDR3 DNA is TGCGCCAGCAGCCTATACTCCGGGACTAGGGATAACAATGAGCAGTTCTTC. It is translated as CASSLYSGTRDNNEQFF.

This clonotype was detected many times. The chain couples TRBV29-1 to TRBJ2-1, with D perhaps TRBD1 (6 bases). The germline CDR1 and CDR2 sequences are SQVTM and ANQGSEA. V was pared by 4 bases and J by 3 bases, with 16 bases between. The CDR3 has 15 amino acids. Written as DNA, the CDR3 is TGCAGCGTTGTAGAATCAGGGGACCGCTACAATGAGCAGTTCTTC. Its translation is CSVVESGDRYNEQFF.

As regards this clonotype: A read error may account for a junction end that differs from germline. The V and J genes are TRBV7-2 and TRBJ2-3, with D unclear. CDR3 size: 11 residues. The V gene's germline CDR1 is SGHTA and CDR2 FQGNSA. As DNA, the CDR3 is TGTGCCAGCAGGTTTGGAGATATGCAGTATTTT. It is translated as CASRFGDMQYF.

CDR3 region: CASSSLTASYEQYF. The DNA of the CDR3 is TGTGCCAGCAGCTCTTTAACGGCATCCTACGAGCAGTACTTC. This chain connects TRBV7-2 to TRBJ2-7; D is undetermined. The CDR3 extends over 14 amino acids. Germline CDR1 reads SGHTA; CDR2 reads FQGNSA. V lost 4 bases to trimming and J lost 1 base, with 11 bases between them.